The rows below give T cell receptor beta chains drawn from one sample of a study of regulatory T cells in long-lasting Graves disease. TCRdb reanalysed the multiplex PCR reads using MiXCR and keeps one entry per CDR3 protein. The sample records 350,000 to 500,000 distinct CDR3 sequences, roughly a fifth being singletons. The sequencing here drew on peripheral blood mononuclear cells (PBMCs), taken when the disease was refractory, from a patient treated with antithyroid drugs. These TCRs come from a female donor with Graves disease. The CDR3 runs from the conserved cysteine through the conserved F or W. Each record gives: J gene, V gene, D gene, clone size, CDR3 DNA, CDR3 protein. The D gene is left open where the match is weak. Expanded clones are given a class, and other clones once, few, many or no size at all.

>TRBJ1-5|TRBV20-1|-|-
TGCAGTGCTAGAGGTGGTATGAGGAATCAGCCCCAGCATTTT
CSARGGMRNQPQHF
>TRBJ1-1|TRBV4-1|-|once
TGCGCCAGCAGCCAGAGGACACACAACACTGAAGCTTTCTTT
CASSQRTHNTEAFF
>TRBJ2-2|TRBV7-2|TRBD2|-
TGTGCCAGCAGCTTTAAAGCGGGAACCGGGGAGCTGTTTTTT
CASSFKAGTGELFF
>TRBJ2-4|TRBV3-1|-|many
TGTGCCAGCCCCTCTGCCTGTAAAGCCAAAAACATTCAGTACTTC
CASPSACKAKNIQYF
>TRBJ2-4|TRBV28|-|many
TGTGCCAGCAGTCCCCATCGTGTTGGGACCAAAAACATTCAGTACTTC
CASSPHRVGTKNIQYF
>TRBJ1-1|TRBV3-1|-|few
TGTGCCAGCAGCCCCCCTGGAAGAGGGAGGTTGAACACTGAAGCTTTCTTT
CASSPPGRGRLNTEAFF
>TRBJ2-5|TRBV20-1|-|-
TGCAGTGCTAGAGAAGGGGGGGGCGCTGAGACCCAGTACTTC
CSAREGGGAETQYF
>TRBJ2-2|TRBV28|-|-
TGTGCCAGCAGTTTATCCACCGGGGAGCTGCTTTTT
CASSLSTGELLF
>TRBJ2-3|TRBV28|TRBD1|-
TGTGCCAGCAGTTTCCGGGACAGAGGTACAGATACGCAGTATTTT
CASSFRDRGTDTQYF
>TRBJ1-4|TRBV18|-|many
TGTGCCAGCTCTCAAACTAGGGAAACTAATGAAAAACTGTTTTTT
CASSQTRETNEKLFF
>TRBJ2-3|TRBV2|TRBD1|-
TGTGCCAGCAGGGGACAGGCGCAGTATTTT
CASRGQAQYF
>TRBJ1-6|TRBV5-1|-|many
TGCGCCAGCAGCTCGGGACACGTTGGCAATAATTCACCCCTCCACTTT
CASSSGHVGNNSPLHF
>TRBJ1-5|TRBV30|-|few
TGTGCCTGGAGTATCAATCGGGGGCAGCCCCAGCATTTT
CAWSINRGQPQHF
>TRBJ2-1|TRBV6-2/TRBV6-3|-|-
TGTGCCAGCAGTTACTCCAGGGGGGCTGAGCAGTTCTTC
CASSYSRGAEQFF
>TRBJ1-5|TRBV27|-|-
TGTGCCAGCAGTTATTCCCCGAATCAGCCCCAGCATTTT
CASSYSPNQPQHF